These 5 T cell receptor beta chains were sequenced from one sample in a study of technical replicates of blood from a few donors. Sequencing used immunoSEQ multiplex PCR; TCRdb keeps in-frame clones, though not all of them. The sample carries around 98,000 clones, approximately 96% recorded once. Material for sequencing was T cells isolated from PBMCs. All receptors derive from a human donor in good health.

In nucleotides, the CDR3 is TGTGCCAGCAGCTTAGGGCTAGCGGGGTCCTACGAGCAGTACTTC. It codes for CASSLGLAGSYEQYF. The V gene is TRBV5-5, the J gene TRBJ2-7; 9 nucleotides match TRBD2. Germline V gene data show CDR1 as SGHKS and CDR2 as YYEKEE (reference sequence). This CDR3 region has 15 residues. Germline trimming cut 2 bases from V and 1 base from J; bases unmatched to any gene: 4.

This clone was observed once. The CDR3 reads CASSNRGSQPQHF. CDR3 nucleotides: TGTGCCAGCAGCAACAGGGGAAGTCAGCCCCAGCATTTT. The rearrangement links TRBV6-5 to TRBJ1-5; 7 nucleotides line up with TRBD1. CDR1 and CDR2 (germline): MNHEY, SVGAGI. V trimming: 6 bases; J trimming: 6 bases; junction bases outside the gene matches: 5. The CDR3 spans 13 residues.

The CDR3 region has the DNA TGTGCCACCGCATACCGGGACTTACTACGCGGGATTAATGAAAAACTGTTTTTT. Translating gives CATAYRDLLRGINEKLFF. The V call is TRBV21-1, the J call TRBJ1-4. TRBV21-1 constitutes a pseudogene. This CDR3 is built from 18 residues.

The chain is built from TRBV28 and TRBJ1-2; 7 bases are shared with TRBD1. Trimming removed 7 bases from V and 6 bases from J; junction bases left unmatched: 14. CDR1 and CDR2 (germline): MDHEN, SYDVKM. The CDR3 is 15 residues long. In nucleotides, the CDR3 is TGTGCCAGCACCACTTCGGACAGGCGGGGGGATGGCTACACCTTC. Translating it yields CASTTSDRRGDGYTF.

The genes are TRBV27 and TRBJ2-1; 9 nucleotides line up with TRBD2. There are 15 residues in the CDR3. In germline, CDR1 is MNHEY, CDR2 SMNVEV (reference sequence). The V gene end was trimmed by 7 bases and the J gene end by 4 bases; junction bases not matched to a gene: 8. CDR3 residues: CASIVGRGGYNEQFF. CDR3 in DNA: TGTGCCAGCATCGTAGGGCGGGGGGGTTACAATGAGCAGTTCTTC.